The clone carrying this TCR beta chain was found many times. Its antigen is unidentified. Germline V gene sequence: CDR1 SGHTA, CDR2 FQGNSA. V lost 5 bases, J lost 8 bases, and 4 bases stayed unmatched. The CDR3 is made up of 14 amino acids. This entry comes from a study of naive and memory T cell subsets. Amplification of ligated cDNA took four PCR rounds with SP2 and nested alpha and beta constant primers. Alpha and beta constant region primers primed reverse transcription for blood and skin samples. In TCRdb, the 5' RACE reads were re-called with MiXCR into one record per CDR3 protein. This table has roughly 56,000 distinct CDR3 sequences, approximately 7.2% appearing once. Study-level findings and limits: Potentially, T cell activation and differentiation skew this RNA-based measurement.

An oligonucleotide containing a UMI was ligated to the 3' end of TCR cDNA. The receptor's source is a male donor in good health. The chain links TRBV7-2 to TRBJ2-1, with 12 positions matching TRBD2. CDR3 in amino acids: CASSHGLAGYEQFF. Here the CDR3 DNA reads TGTGCCAGCAGCCATGGACTAGCGGGGTATGAGCAGTTCTTC.